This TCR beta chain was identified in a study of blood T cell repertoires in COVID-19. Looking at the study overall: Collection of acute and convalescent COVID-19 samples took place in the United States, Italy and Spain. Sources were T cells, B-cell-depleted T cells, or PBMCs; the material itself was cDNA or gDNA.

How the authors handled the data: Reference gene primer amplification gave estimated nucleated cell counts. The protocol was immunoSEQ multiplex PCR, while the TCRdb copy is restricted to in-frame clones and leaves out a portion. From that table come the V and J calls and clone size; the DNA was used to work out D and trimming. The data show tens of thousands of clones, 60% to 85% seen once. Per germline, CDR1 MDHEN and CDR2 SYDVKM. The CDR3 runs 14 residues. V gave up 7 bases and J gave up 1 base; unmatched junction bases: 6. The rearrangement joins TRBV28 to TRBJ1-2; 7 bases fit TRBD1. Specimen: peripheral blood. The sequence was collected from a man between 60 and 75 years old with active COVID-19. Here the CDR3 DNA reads TGTGCCAGCACCCCGGGACAGATTAACTATGGCTACACCTTC. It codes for CASTPGQINYGYTF.